Following are 7 T cell receptor beta chains from one sample sequenced in a study of shared clonotypes between healthy human individuals. Method: immunoSEQ multiplex PCR; TCRdb's copy keeps in-frame clones and lacks some. The data contain about 2 million clones, 85% to 95% of them singletons. Cells designated naive CD8 were CD45RO-negative and were positively selected for CCR7, with terminally differentiated effector memory CD45RA+ cells excluded. Sequenced input: naive CD8+ T cells sorted from blood. Source of these receptors: a man aged 18 to 29 in good health.

The V and J genes are TRBV27 and TRBJ2-7, with no clear D. This CDR3 is 14 amino acids long. Germline V CDR1 and CDR2: MNHEY, SMNVEV (reference sequence). Deletions cut 4 bases from V and 1 base from J, with 11 bases between. The CDR3 loop is CASSYEGRSYEQYF. In nucleotides, the CDR3 is TGTGCCAGCAGTTACGAAGGCCGGTCCTACGAGCAGTACTTC.

This chain connects TRBV13 to TRBJ1-2; 9 nucleotides align to TRBD1. This CDR3 comprises 14 residues. Germline V gene sequence: CDR1 PRHDT, CDR2 FYEKMQ (reference sequence). The junction had 5 bases not matched to a gene; V was cut back by 3 bases and J by 6 bases. Here the CDR3 DNA reads TGTGCCAGCAGCTTCCCCGACAGGGGGAATGGCTACACCTTC. Translation: CASSFPDRGNGYTF.

As concerns this clone: This sample also contains other DNA sequences that code for the same CDR3. The V and J genes are TRBV9 and TRBJ2-7; the match to TRBD2 covers 7 bases. Germline V lookup: CDR1 SGDLS, CDR2 YYNGEE. The CDR3 covers 13 residues. V was pared by 4 bases and J by 3 bases, with 4 bases of the junction left unmatched. CDR3 DNA sequence: TGTGCCAGCAGCCCCTCGGGGGGCTACGAGCAGTACTTC. Amino acid sequence: CASSPSGGYEQYF.

Concerning this clone: One junction end disagrees with the germline gene, perhaps due to a read error. The J gene is TRBJ1-1, the V gene TRBV7-7; the match to TRBD1 covers 7 bases. This CDR3 is built from 16 residues. CDR1 is SSHAT and CDR2 is FNYEAQ in the germline V gene (reference sequence). The CDR3 bases are TGTGCTAGCAGCTACCTGAGGACAGGAGAAGGAACTGAAGCTTTCTTT. It encodes CASSYLRTGEGTEAFF.

This clone was found a few times. This chain connects TRBV10-2 to TRBJ1-5; TRBD1 might be the D (5 bases). Germline CDR1 reads WSHSY; CDR2 reads SAAADI. The CDR3 consists of 15 residues. V was pared by 0 bases and J by 6 bases, with 12 bases between. The CDR3 DNA reads TGCGCCAGCAGTGAGTCGAGGGCAGGGTTTCAGCCCCAGCATTTT. Its translation: CASSESRAGFQPQHF.

The rearrangement links TRBV15 to TRBJ2-3; D not resolved. The CDR3 spans 15 residues. Germline loops: CDR1 LNHNV, CDR2 YYDKDF (reference sequence). Between the trimmed V and J ends, which lost 1 base and 0 bases, there was a span of 8 bases. CDR3 sequence (DNA): TGTGCCACCAGCAGAGGCTCCACAAGCACAGATACGCAGTATTTT. Translating gives CATSRGSTSTDTQYF.

The chain recombines TRBV7-9 with TRBJ1-1; D unclear. With 4 bases removed from V and 2 bases from J, the gap between germline ends came to 11 bases. Germline lookup yields CDR1 SEHNR and CDR2 FQNEAQ (reference sequence). The CDR3 consists of 14 residues. The CDR3 reads CASSSLGGNTEAFF. Written as DNA, the CDR3 is TGTGCCAGCAGCTCCCTCGGTGGAAACACTGAAGCTTTCTTT. Using reference TRBV7-9 and TRBJ1-1 for the parts outside the CDR3, the full variable domain is DTGVSQNPRHKITKRGQNVTFRCDPISEHNRLYWYRQTLGQGPEFLTYFQNEAQLEKSRLLSDRFSAERPKGSFSTLEIQRTEQGDSAMYLCASSSLGGNTEAFFGQGTRLTVV.